The T cell receptor (beta chain) under discussion was sequenced for a study of cytomegalovirus exposure and HLA in healthy donors. Study results and caveats: According to the study, around 180 TCR beta chains were cytomegalovirus-associated. The authors later found HLA-associated TCR beta chains more clonally expanded than equally common others. Earlier findings revealed that most TCR beta V segments proved productive either about 87% or about 30% of the time.

The PCR employed 60 Vbeta primers together with 13 Jbeta primers. Measured with immunoSEQ multiplex PCR; TCRdb has only the in-frame clones, and not every one. The table lists more than 65,000 clones, roughly 70% of them singletons, with about 2.9% in the top ten. About this clone: Antigen unknown.

At collection, donors were nominally healthy, but unrecorded immune exposures were probable. The sequenced sample consisted of PBMCs. The TCR sequence derives from a man in his forties or fifties in good health and CMV-seronegative.

The CDR3 DNA reads as TGTGCCAGCAGCTCCCCGGGGACTAGCGGGGACCATTCCACAGATACGCAGTATTTT. It specifies CASSSPGTSGDHSTDTQYF. The chain joins TRBV5-4 to TRBJ2-3; 13 bases line up with TRBD2. Trimming removed 3 bases from V and 2 bases from J; junction bases left unmatched: 12. The CDR3 runs to 19 residues. The germline V gene encodes CDR1 SGHNT and CDR2 YYREEE (reference sequence).